Listed below are T cell receptor beta chains from one sample, sequenced in a study of blood T cell repertoires in COVID-19. TCRdb's copy holds only in-frame clones and misses some; the assay was immunoSEQ multiplex PCR. Of 120,000 or so clones in the sample, roughly 69% are singletons; the top ten hold 2.2%. Material for sequencing was peripheral blood. The receptors stem from a woman in her 70s with acute or convalescent COVID-19. Both conserved end residues are part of each CDR3. The D gene is left open where the match is weak. A row's size may be missing; if present it is once, few, many or a size class.

d_call j_call clone_size v_call cdr3_nt cdr3_aa
. TRBJ1-4 . TRBV19 TGTGCCAGTAGTATACGGACAGTCCAGGGTGAAAAACTGTTTTTT CASSIRTVQGEKLFF
. TRBJ1-1 . TRBV6-5 TGTGCCAGCAGCACATTCACTGAAGCTTTCTTT CASSTFTEAFF
. TRBJ1-5 . TRBV6-2/TRBV6-3 TGTGCCAGCAGCCCTCCCGGGAAATTCAATAGCAATCAGCCCCAGCATTTT CASSPPGKFNSNQPQHF
. TRBJ2-1 once TRBV12-3/TRBV12-4 TGTGCCAGCACCTCAAGGGGCCGCAATGAGCAGTTCTTC CASTSRGRNEQFF
. TRBJ2-7 . TRBV7-2 TGTGCCAGCAGCTTAACAGAACATGCAGTATCCCAGTACTTC CASSLTEHAVSQYF
. TRBJ2-6 . TRBV11-2 TGTGCCAGCAGCTCGACACAAGCCACCTCTGGGGCCAACGTCCTGACTTTC CASSSTQATSGANVLTF
TRBD2 TRBJ2-7 . TRBV11-2 TGTGCCAGCAGCGAACTAGCGGGGGCCACATACGAGCAGTACTTC CASSELAGATYEQYF
. TRBJ2-3 . TRBV5-1 TGCGCCAGCAGCTATAGCGGAGTGGGCACAGATACGCAGTATTTT CASSYSGVGTDTQYF
TRBD1 TRBJ1-2 . TRBV10-3 TGTGCCATCAGTGAGTCCGAGGACAGGGCAGACTACACCTTC CAISESEDRADYTF
. TRBJ1-2 . TRBV7-9 TGTGCCAGCAGCTCCCAAACAGGGTCTAGTCGCTACACCTTC CASSSQTGSSRYTF
TRBD2 TRBJ2-1 once TRBV3-1/TRBV3-2 TGTGCCAGCAGCTCCCGACTAGCCGGAGGACGCGATGAGCAGTTCTTC CASSSRLAGGRDEQFF
TRBD1 TRBJ1-1 . TRBV29-1 TGCAGCGTTGCGGGACAGCCCTTGAACACTGAAGCTTTCTTT CSVAGQPLNTEAFF
. TRBJ1-5 few TRBV7-2 TGTGCCAGCAGCTTAGGTCGGGGTCAGCCCCAGCATTTT CASSLGRGQPQHF
. TRBJ2-3 . TRBV7-2 TGTGCCAGCAGCGCGGGGACCTCTAGCACAGATACGCAGTATTTT CASSAGTSSTDTQYF
. TRBJ2-2 . TRBV11-2 TGTGCCAGCAGCTTAGATCAGCGCGGGGAGCTGTTTTTT CASSLDQRGELFF